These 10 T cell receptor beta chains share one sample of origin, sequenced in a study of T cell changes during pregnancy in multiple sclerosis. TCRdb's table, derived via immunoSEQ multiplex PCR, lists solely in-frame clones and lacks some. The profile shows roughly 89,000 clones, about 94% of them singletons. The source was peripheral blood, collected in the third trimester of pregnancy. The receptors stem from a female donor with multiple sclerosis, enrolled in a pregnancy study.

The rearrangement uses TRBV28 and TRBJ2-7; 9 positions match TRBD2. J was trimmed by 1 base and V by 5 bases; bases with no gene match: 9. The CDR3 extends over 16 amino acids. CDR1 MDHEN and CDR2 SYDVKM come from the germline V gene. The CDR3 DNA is TGTGCCAGCAGTACTCTAGCGGGACCGATATCCTACGAGCAGTACTTC. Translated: CASSTLAGPISYEQYF.

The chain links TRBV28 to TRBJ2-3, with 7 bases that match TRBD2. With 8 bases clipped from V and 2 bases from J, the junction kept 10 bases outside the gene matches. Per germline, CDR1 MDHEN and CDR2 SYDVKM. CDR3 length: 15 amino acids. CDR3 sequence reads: CASAPPGGYTDTQYF. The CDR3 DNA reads TGTGCCAGCGCCCCGCCGGGAGGCTACACAGATACGCAGTATTTT.

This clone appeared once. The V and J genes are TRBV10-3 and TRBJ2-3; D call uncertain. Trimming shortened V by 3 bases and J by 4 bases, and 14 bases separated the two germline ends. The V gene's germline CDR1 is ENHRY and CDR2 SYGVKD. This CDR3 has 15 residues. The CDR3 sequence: CAISDPRVPADTQYF. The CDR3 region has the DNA TGTGCCATCAGTGATCCCCGGGTCCCAGCAGATACGCAGTATTTT.

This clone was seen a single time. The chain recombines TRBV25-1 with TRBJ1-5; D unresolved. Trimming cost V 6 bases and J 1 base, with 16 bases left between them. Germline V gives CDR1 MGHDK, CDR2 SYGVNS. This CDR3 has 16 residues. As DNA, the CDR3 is TGTGCCAGCAGGGGTACGAGGGCGAGGAGCAATCAGCCCCAGCATTTT. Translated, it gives CASRGTRARSNQPQHF.

CDR3 coding DNA: TGTGCCAGCAGTCTCACTTACGAGCAGTACTTC. Its translation is CASSLTYEQYF. The chain combines TRBV28 with TRBJ2-7; D is unclear. V was shortened by 5 bases and J by 4 bases, with 6 bases between the two germline ends. Germline V gene data show CDR1 as MDHEN and CDR2 as SYDVKM. The CDR3 length is 11 residues.

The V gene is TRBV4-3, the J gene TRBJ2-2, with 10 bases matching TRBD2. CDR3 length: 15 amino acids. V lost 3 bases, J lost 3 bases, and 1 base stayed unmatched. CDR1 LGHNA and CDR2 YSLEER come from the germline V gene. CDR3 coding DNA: TGCGCCAGCAGCCAGCTAGCGGGAGACACCGGGGAGCTGTTTTTT. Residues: CASSQLAGDTGELFF.

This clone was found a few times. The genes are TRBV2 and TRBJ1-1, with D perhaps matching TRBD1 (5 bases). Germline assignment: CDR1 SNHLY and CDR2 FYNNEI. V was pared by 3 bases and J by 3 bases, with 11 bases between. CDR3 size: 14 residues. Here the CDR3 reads CASSDSGLDTEAFF. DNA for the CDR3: TGTGCCAGCAGTGACTCAGGGTTAGACACTGAAGCTTTCTTT.

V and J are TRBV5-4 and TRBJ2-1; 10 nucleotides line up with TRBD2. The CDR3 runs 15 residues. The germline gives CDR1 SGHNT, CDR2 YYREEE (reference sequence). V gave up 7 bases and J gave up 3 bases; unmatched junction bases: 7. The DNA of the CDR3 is TGTGCCAGCGGAGGACTAGCGGAGAACTACAATGAGCAGTTCTTC. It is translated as CASGGLAENYNEQFF.

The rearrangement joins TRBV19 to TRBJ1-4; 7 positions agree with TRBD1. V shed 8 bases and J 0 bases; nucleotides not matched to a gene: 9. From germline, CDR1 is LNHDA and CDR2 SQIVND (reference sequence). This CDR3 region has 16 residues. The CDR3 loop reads CASAFFTGATNEKLFF. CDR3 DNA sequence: TGTGCCAGTGCTTTTTTCACAGGGGCAACTAATGAAAAACTGTTTTTT.

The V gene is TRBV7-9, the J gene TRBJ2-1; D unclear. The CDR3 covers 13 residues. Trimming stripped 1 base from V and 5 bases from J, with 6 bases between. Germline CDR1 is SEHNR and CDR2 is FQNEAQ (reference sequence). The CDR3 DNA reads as TGTGCCAGCAGCTTAGGTCGGGACAATGAGCAGTTCTTC. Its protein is CASSLGRDNEQFF.